The 25 T cell receptor beta chains below all came from one sample that was sequenced in a study of T cells after posttransplantation cyclophosphamide. Sequencing was performed with immunoSEQ multiplex PCR; in TCRdb, only in-frame clones are kept and a portion is missing. The data show tens of thousands of clones, with roughly 92% seen just once and around 3% held by the top ten. The specimen was PBMCs. The receptor source for this set is a woman aged 50 to 65 in good health and a related stem cell transplant donor.

For the CDR3, the DNA is TGTGCCAGCAGCCCGAGAACTAGCGGCAGTAGTTACGAGCAGTACTTC. It encodes CASSPRTSGSSYEQYF. This rearrangement joins TRBV11-2 to TRBJ2-7; 8 nucleotides match TRBD2. The V segment lost 5 bases and the J segment 4 bases; nucleotides outside the gene matches: 13. The germline V gene has CDR1 SGHAT and CDR2 FQNNGV. The CDR3 extends over 16 amino acids. Combining the CDR3 with reference TRBV11-2 and TRBJ2-7 gives the whole variable domain EAGVAQSPRYKIIEKRQSVAFWCNPISGHATLYWYQQILGQGPKLLIQFQNNGVVDDSQLPKDRFSAERLKGVDSTLKIQPAKLEDSAVYLCASSPRTSGSSYEQYFGPGTRLTVT.

As concerns this clone: Other DNA sequences from this sample encode an identical CDR3 as well. The genes are TRBV19 and TRBJ1-6, with D possibly matching TRBD1 (6 bases). The CDR3 has 13 residues. Germline loops: CDR1 LNHDA, CDR2 SQIVND (reference sequence). The V gene lost 5 bases and the J gene lost 10 bases, with 12 bases spanning the gap. CDR3 nucleotide sequence: TGTGCCAGTAGTCCGTACAGGGAATCACCCCTCCACTTT. Its protein is CASSPYRESPLHF.

This sequence joins TRBV9 and TRBJ2-7, with D possibly being TRBD1 (5 bases). This CDR3 spans 14 amino acids. CDR1 and CDR2 (germline): SGDLS, YYNGEE. The germline V and J ends were trimmed by 0 bases and 2 bases, with 9 bases remaining between them. The CDR3 loop is CASSVEQVPYEQYF. In DNA, the CDR3 is TGTGCCAGCAGCGTAGAACAGGTTCCCTACGAGCAGTACTTC.

The chain links TRBV28 to TRBJ1-2; tentatively, D is TRBD1 (5 bases). The CDR3 runs 14 residues. V lost 4 bases and J lost 2, with 11 bases in between. Germline values: CDR1 MDHEN, CDR2 SYDVKM. The CDR3 loop reads CASSSQEGNYGYTF. The CDR3 DNA follows: TGTGCCAGCAGTTCACAGGAGGGCAACTATGGCTACACCTTC.

Only one count was recorded for this clone. The chain has TRBV5-1 and TRBJ2-2, with a possible D match to TRBD2 (5 bases). Trimming removed 4 bases at V and 3 bases at J, with 19 bases between. The length of the CDR3 is 17 residues. Germline lookup yields CDR1 SGHRS and CDR2 YFSETQ. The CDR3 region is CASSQPASTGYTGELFF. In nucleotides, the CDR3 is TGCGCCAGCAGCCAACCGGCGTCGACGGGGTACACCGGGGAGCTGTTTTTT.

This sequence joins TRBV19 and TRBJ1-5; no firm D call. V was pared by 1 base and J by 4 bases, with 8 bases between. The CDR3 runs 14 residues. The germline V gene encodes CDR1 LNHDA and CDR2 SQIVND (reference sequence). CDR3 bases: TGTGCCAGTAGTATAGGGGAGGCAAATCAGCCCCAGCATTTT. Translation gives CASSIGEANQPQHF.

V is TRBV19 and J is TRBJ1-6; weak D call: TRBD1 (6 bases). Trimming pared 4 bases from V and 8 bases from J, leaving 15 bases between. The CDR3 runs 15 residues. Germline V gene data show CDR1 as LNHDA and CDR2 as SQIVND (reference sequence). As DNA, the CDR3 is TGTGCCAGTAGTAGCGATAGTAGGACAGATTCACCCCTCCACTTT. Translating it yields CASSSDSRTDSPLHF.

The rearrangement uses TRBV7-9 and TRBJ2-3; 10 bases match TRBD1. V was pared by 5 bases and J by 5 bases, with 7 bases of the junction left unmatched. The V gene's germline CDR1 is SEHNR and CDR2 FQNEAQ (reference sequence). This CDR3 region has 15 residues. CDR3 in amino acids: CASSPTGGVEDTQYF. The CDR3 bases are TGTGCCAGCAGCCCGACAGGGGGCGTCGAAGATACGCAGTATTTT.

The chain links TRBV5-1 to TRBJ2-2; 12 nucleotides agree with TRBD2. CDR1 SGHRS and CDR2 YFSETQ come from the germline V gene. CDR3 size: 16 residues. V gave up 1 base and J gave up 6 bases; unmatched junction bases: 4. Here the CDR3 reads CASSLLTSGSAGELFF. In DNA form, the CDR3 reads TGCGCCAGCAGCTTGTTGACTAGCGGGAGTGCCGGGGAGCTGTTTTTT.

The chain couples TRBV5-1 to TRBJ2-1; a possible D gene is TRBD2 (6 bases). Looked up from germline, CDR1 is SGHRS and CDR2 is YFSETQ. V was trimmed by 3 bases and J by 3 bases, leaving 16 bases between them. The CDR3 consists of 16 residues. CDR3 protein: CASSSGVADSYNEQFF. CDR3 DNA: TGCGCCAGCAGCTCGGGGGTGGCGGATAGCTACAATGAGCAGTTCTTC.

The chain is built from TRBV6-1 and TRBJ1-2, with a possible D match to TRBD1 (5 bases). V shed 4 bases and J shed 3 bases, with 15 bases lying between them. Germline loops: CDR1 MNHNS, CDR2 SASEGT. The CDR3 loop spans 15 amino acids. The CDR3 region is CASSGDSLGHYGYTF. CDR3 DNA: TGTGCCAGCAGTGGTGACAGCTTGGGGCACTATGGCTACACCTTC.

A few counts support this clone. The chain recombines TRBV27 with TRBJ1-1; D gene uncertain. Trimming pared 3 bases from V and 1 base from J, leaving 6 bases between. Germline V gene lookup returns CDR1 MNHEY and CDR2 SMNVEV (reference sequence). The CDR3 covers 13 residues. The CDR3 DNA follows: TGTGCCAGCAGTTTCGCAGGGAACACTGAAGCTTTCTTT. Translating gives CASSFAGNTEAFF.

This chain joins TRBV29-1 and TRBJ2-1, with 13 bases matching TRBD2. Germline V gene sequence: CDR1 SQVTM, CDR2 ANQGSEA. This CDR3 has 13 residues. Trimming removed 5 bases from V and 6 bases from J; junction bases left unmatched: 1. The chain's CDR3 is CSVRTSGGNEQFF. Here the CDR3 DNA reads TGCAGCGTTCGGACTAGCGGGGGCAATGAGCAGTTCTTC.

The rearrangement joins TRBV7-9 to TRBJ2-5; 10 nucleotides align to TRBD1. Germline CDR1 and CDR2: SEHNR and FQNEAQ (reference sequence). The CDR3 contains 15 residues. With 4 bases clipped from V and 4 bases from J, the junction kept 6 bases outside the gene matches. The DNA for the CDR3 is TGTGCCAGCAGCTCCAGACAGGGGGCGCGAGAGACCCAGTACTTC. This translates into CASSSRQGARETQYF.

This clone was seen once. The chain recombines TRBV25-1 with TRBJ1-2; TRBD1 is a possible D gene (5 bases). The CDR3 runs to 16 residues. CDR1 is MGHDK and CDR2 is SYGVNS in the germline V gene. V was trimmed by 3 bases and J by 3 bases, leaving 17 bases between them. CDR3 sequence: CASSDRRGESDYGYTF. The DNA of the CDR3 is TGTGCCAGCAGTGATAGGCGGGGCGAATCTGACTATGGCTACACCTTC.

The CDR3: CASKQNYGYTF. The CDR3 DNA reads as TGTGCCAGCAAACAGAACTATGGCTACACCTTC. The rearrangement links TRBV6-5 to TRBJ1-2, with no clear D. This CDR3 has 11 residues. Germline V gene data show CDR1 as MNHEY and CDR2 as SVGAGI. Trimming shortened V by 7 bases and J by 2 bases, and 5 bases separated the two germline ends.

The chain is built from TRBV18 and TRBJ2-5; 8 nucleotides align to TRBD1. J lost 4 bases, V lost 3 bases, and 7 bases had no gene match. In germline, CDR1 is KGHSH, CDR2 LQKENI. This CDR3 is built from 15 residues. In nucleotides, the CDR3 is TGTGCCAGCTCACCGAGGACAGGGAGGACAGAGACCCAGTACTTC. This gives the protein CASSPRTGRTETQYF.

Concerning this clone itself: This same CDR3 is encoded by further DNA sequences in the sample. This chain joins TRBV10-3 and TRBJ1-6; 7 nucleotides agree with TRBD1. CDR1 and CDR2 (germline): ENHRY, SYGVKD. CDR3 length equals 16 residues. The ends lost 3 bases at V and 13 bases at J; junction bases unmatched: 15. CDR3 protein: CAISDDRQGGNSPLHF. CDR3 DNA sequence: TGTGCCATCAGTGACGATAGACAGGGAGGTAACTCCCCCCTCCACTTT.

This clone showed up just once. The chain recombines TRBV13 with TRBJ1-2; D not certain. Trimming took off 3 bases at V and 4 bases at J, with 9 bases between the two ends. The CDR3 runs to 13 residues. Germline CDR1 and CDR2: PRHDT and FYEKMQ (reference sequence). The CDR3 DNA sequence: TGTGCCAGCAGCTTGACCGGGGTCTATGGCTACACCTTC. It is translated as CASSLTGVYGYTF.

In DNA form, the CDR3 reads TGTGCCAGCAGCTTAGTGGCGGGAGGGGGATACAATGAGCAGTTCTTC. The encoded protein is CASSLVAGGGYNEQFF. The rearrangement uses TRBV7-3 and TRBJ2-1, with 9 bases identical to TRBD2. CDR3 length equals 16 residues. The germline V gene has CDR1 SGHTA and CDR2 FQGTGA. Trimming took 2 bases from V and 4 from J; bases not matched to a gene: 6. Variable domain in full (rest from reference TRBV7-3 and TRBJ2-1): GAGVSQTPSNKVTEKGKYVELRCDPISGHTALYWYRQSLGQGPEFLIYFQGTGAADDSGLPNDRFFAVRPEGSVSTLKIQRTERGDSAVYLCASSLVAGGGYNEQFFGPGTRLTVL.

The J gene is TRBJ2-1, the V gene TRBV7-8, with 8 positions matching TRBD1. From germline, CDR1 is SGHVS and CDR2 FQNEAQ. V dropped 6 bases and J dropped 7; count of bases not matched to a gene: 11. CDR3 size: 15 residues. The CDR3 region is CASRTQGAPGNEQFF. The CDR3 DNA follows: TGTGCCAGCAGAACCCAGGGGGCACCTGGGAATGAGCAGTTCTTC.

The V and J genes are TRBV28 and TRBJ1-6; 9 bases match TRBD1. Germline trimming cut 7 bases from V and 6 bases from J; bases unmatched to any gene: 4. The germline V gene has CDR1 MDHEN and CDR2 SYDVKM. The CDR3 loop spans 14 amino acids. The CDR3 coding sequence is TGTGCCAGCACTGACAGGGGGTCTAATTCACCCCTCCACTTT. It is translated as CASTDRGSNSPLHF.

The chain combines TRBV4-1 with TRBJ2-7; TRBD1 aligns across 8 bases. The CDR3 is made up of 16 amino acids. Germline values: CDR1 MGHRA, CDR2 YSYEKL. Trimming took 0 bases from V and 1 from J; bases not matched to a gene: 5. The CDR3 DNA is TGCGCCAGCAGCCAAGATGGGCAGGGGGCATCCTACGAGCAGTACTTC. It translates to CASSQDGQGASYEQYF.

The chain recombines TRBV11-2 with TRBJ2-3; 7 bases fit TRBD1. V dropped 4 bases and J dropped 6; count of bases not matched to a gene: 10. The CDR3 sequence is 15 residues long. Per germline, CDR1 SGHAT and CDR2 FQNNGV. CDR3 protein: CASSSPRDSVDTQYF. CDR3 nucleotide sequence: TGTGCCAGCAGCTCGCCCCGGGACAGCGTGGATACGCAGTATTTT.

The chain uses TRBV7-2 and TRBJ2-5; the D gene is possibly TRBD1 (5 bases). The tail of the sequence fits TRBJ2-7 better, so the J call may be wrong. The V gene's germline CDR1 is SGHTA and CDR2 FQGNSA. This CDR3 spans 15 amino acids. CDR3 in amino acids: CASSLLKGISVEQYF. CDR3 DNA: TGTGCCAGCAGCTTACTAAAGGGGATCTCGGTCGAGCAGTACTTC.